The 29 T cell receptor beta chains reported below all come from one sample, sequenced in a study of blood T cell repertoires in COVID-19. Clones were sequenced by immunoSEQ multiplex PCR, and TCRdb holds only the in-frame ones, with some missing. The data hold approximately 210,000 clones, with 80% to 90% observed a single time. The sequencing input was peripheral blood. These receptors all stem from a young man with active or convalescent COVID-19.

Here the CDR3 reads CASSQDVEREGHDEQFF. The CDR3 region has the DNA TGCGCCAGCAGCCAAGATGTGGAGCGGGAGGGCCACGATGAGCAGTTCTTC. J is TRBJ2-1 and V is TRBV4-3; 10 bases are shared with TRBD2. CDR1 is LGHNA, CDR2 YSLEER, per germline. The V segment lost 0 bases and the J segment 8 bases; nucleotides outside the gene matches: 10. The CDR3 totals 17 residues.

V gene TRBV18 combines with J gene TRBJ1-1; TRBD1 aligns across 10 bases. The CDR3 length is 12 residues. The V gene's germline CDR1 is KGHSH and CDR2 LQKENI. Trimming removed 1 base from V and 10 bases from J; junction bases left unmatched: 0. DNA for the CDR3: TGTGCCAGCTCACCACGACAGGGGGCAGCTTTCTTT. Residues: CASSPRQGAAFF.

This clone was found once. The rearrangement links TRBV2 to TRBJ2-5, with D perhaps matching TRBD1 (6 bases). The germline CDR1 and CDR2 sequences are SNHLY and FYNNEI. This CDR3 spans 12 amino acids. Trimming shortened V by 4 bases and J by 6 bases, and 9 bases separated the two germline ends. As DNA, the CDR3 is TGTGCCAGCAGTGGCAGGGGACAGACCCAGTACTTC. Protein product: CASSGRGQTQYF.

The V gene is TRBV6-5, the J gene TRBJ2-1; 7 bases are shared with TRBD1. V lost 6 bases, J lost 0 bases, and 5 bases stayed unmatched. CDR1 and CDR2 from the germline V gene are MNHEY and SVGAGI. The CDR3 totals 15 residues. The CDR3 sequence: CASRYRGSSYNEQFF. CDR3 bases: TGTGCCAGCAGGTACAGGGGTAGCTCCTACAATGAGCAGTTCTTC.

As DNA, the CDR3 is TGTGCCAGCAGTTCTTGGACAGGGCACTACGAGCAGTACTTC. Amino acids: CASSSWTGHYEQYF. The chain recombines TRBV6-5 with TRBJ2-7; 8 nucleotides line up with TRBD1. This CDR3 is 14 amino acids long. Germline V CDR1 and CDR2: MNHEY, SVGAGI. V dropped 4 bases and J dropped 3; count of bases not matched to a gene: 5.

The chain combines TRBV3-1 (or the pseudogene TRBV3-2) with TRBJ2-7; TRBD1 agrees at 7 bases. Per the germline V gene, CDR1 is LGHDT and CDR2 is YNNKEL (reference sequence). The CDR3 has 14 amino acids. Losses at the gene ends were 6 bases for V and 4 bases for J; bases not matched to a gene: 9. The CDR3 spells CASRKEGAEYEQYF. CDR3 DNA: TGTGCCAGCAGAAAAGAGGGGGCGGAGTACGAGCAGTACTTC.

The gene calls are TRBV7-2 and TRBJ2-5; 7 nucleotides line up with TRBD2. Trimming at V came to 3 bases and at J to 1 base, leaving 8 bases not matched to a gene. The CDR3 length is 16 residues. In germline, CDR1 is SGHTA, CDR2 FQGNSA. CDR3 in amino acids: CASSLVPGRSQETQYF. The CDR3 nucleotides are TGTGCCAGCAGCTTGGTTCCCGGGAGGTCCCAAGAGACCCAGTACTTC.

This sequence joins TRBV30 and TRBJ1-6, with 9 bases fitting TRBD1. This CDR3 spans 14 amino acids. Per germline, CDR1 GTSNPN and CDR2 SVGIG (reference sequence). V lost 2 bases and J lost 10; bases outside the gene matches: 6. The CDR3, as DNA: TGTGCCTGGAGTATCGGGACAGGGTCATCACCCCTCCACTTT. This translates into CAWSIGTGSSPLHF. Together with reference TRBV30 and TRBJ1-6, the CDR3 gives the full variable domain: SQTIHQWPATLVQPVGSPLSLECTVEGTSNPNLYWYRQAAGRGLQLLFYSVGIGQISSEVPQNLSASRPQDRQFILSSKKLLLSDSGFYLCAWSIGTGSSPLHFGNGTRLTVT.

The chain is built from TRBV4-2 and TRBJ2-3, with TRBD2 as a possible D gene (6 bases). The CDR3 contains 15 residues. Germline V gives CDR1 LGHNA, CDR2 YNFKEQ. Trimming shortened V by 1 base and J by 0 bases, and 8 bases separated the two germline ends. The CDR3 here is CASSQGGTSTDTQYF. The CDR3 DNA reads TGTGCCAGCAGCCAAGGGGGGACTAGCACAGATACGCAGTATTTT.

V and J are TRBV19 and TRBJ2-1; 10 bases are a match to TRBD2. The germline gives CDR1 LNHDA, CDR2 SQIVND (reference sequence). V shed 3 bases and J 5 bases; nucleotides not matched to a gene: 1. The CDR3 loop spans 14 amino acids. The CDR3 loop is CASSILAGDNEQFF. In DNA form, the CDR3 reads TGTGCCAGTAGTATCCTAGCGGGGGACAATGAGCAGTTCTTC.

Here the CDR3 reads CASSQRGRGERGPGETQYF. The DNA for the CDR3 is TGTGCCAGCAGCCAAAGGGGACGGGGCGAGCGGGGCCCCGGAGAGACCCAGTACTTC. The rearrangement joins TRBV4-2 to TRBJ2-5, with TRBD2 identical over 7 bases. The V gene's germline CDR1 is LGHNA and CDR2 YNFKEQ. This CDR3 region has 19 residues. The V segment lost 2 bases and the J segment 4 bases; nucleotides outside the gene matches: 19.

V and J are TRBV11-2 and TRBJ2-7; 7 nucleotides line up with TRBD2. There are 16 residues in the CDR3. The germline V gene has CDR1 SGHAT and CDR2 FQNNGV. The J segment lost 0 bases and the V segment lost 1 base, leaving 6 bases of the junction unmatched. The CDR3 spells CASSLVVAGPSYEQYF. The CDR3 DNA is TGTGCCAGCAGCTTAGTTGTAGCGGGCCCCTCCTACGAGCAGTACTTC. Full variable domain (remainder filled in from reference TRBV11-2 and TRBJ2-7): EAGVAQSPRYKIIEKRQSVAFWCNPISGHATLYWYQQILGQGPKLLIQFQNNGVVDDSQLPKDRFSAERLKGVDSTLKIQPAKLEDSAVYLCASSLVVAGPSYEQYFGPGTRLTVT.

J is TRBJ2-3 and V is TRBV27; 8 bases agree with TRBD2. The CDR3 length is 15 residues. V lost 3 bases to trimming and J lost 6 bases; unmatched junction nucleotides: 8. CDR1 is MNHEY, CDR2 SMNVEV, per germline (reference sequence). CDR3 nucleotide sequence: TGTGCCAGCAGTTTTCGCGGGGGGAATACGGATACGCAGTATTTT. Translating gives CASSFRGGNTDTQYF.

The chain carries TRBV10-2 and TRBJ2-3; D remains ambiguous. CDR1 is WSHSY, CDR2 SAAADI, per germline. Trimming removed 3 bases at V and 11 bases at J, with 9 bases between. CDR3 length: 11 residues. The CDR3 loop reads CASSEEFGQYF. For the CDR3, the DNA is TGCGCCAGCAGTGAAGAATTCGGGCAGTATTTT.

This rearrangement joins TRBV15 to TRBJ2-1; no clear D gene. Germline V CDR1 and CDR2: LNHNV, YYDKDF (reference sequence). The CDR3 is 16 residues long. Between the trimmed V and J ends, which lost 1 base and 1 base, there was a span of 11 bases. CDR3 nucleotide sequence: TGTGCCACCAGCAGAGTTAAGTTAGCTTCCTACAATGAGCAGTTCTTC. Translation: CATSRVKLASYNEQFF.

V and J are TRBV6-5 and TRBJ1-4; D might be TRBD1 (6 bases). The V end lost 0 bases, the J end lost 7 bases, and 12 bases lay between the germline ends. Germline V gene data show CDR1 as MNHEY and CDR2 as SVGAGI. This CDR3 has 15 amino acids. CDR3 nucleotides: TGTGCCAGCAGTTACTCTGGGGGGGCTAGTGAAAAACTGTTTTTT. The encoded protein is CASSYSGGASEKLFF.

The chain is built from TRBV6-4 and TRBJ1-2; 7 nucleotides agree with TRBD1. This CDR3 has 11 amino acids. CDR1 MRHNA and CDR2 SNTAGT come from the germline V gene. Losses at the gene ends were 4 bases for V and 9 bases for J; bases not matched to a gene: 2. In DNA, the CDR3 is TGTGCCAGCAGTGGACAGGGCCGCTACACCTTC. It codes for CASSGQGRYTF.

The chain uses TRBV5-4 and TRBJ1-5; D call uncertain. Germline CDR1 SGHNT, CDR2 YYREEE (reference sequence). The CDR3 is made up of 15 amino acids. Trimming took off 4 bases at V and 6 bases at J, with 17 bases between the two ends. Here the CDR3 reads CASSPDGDPGQPQHF. Here the CDR3 DNA reads TGTGCCAGCAGCCCGGACGGGGATCCGGGTCAGCCCCAGCATTTT.

The V and J genes are TRBV28 and TRBJ1-6; TRBD1 aligns across 7 bases. The V gene end was trimmed by 10 bases and the J gene end by 9 bases; junction bases not matched to a gene: 9. The CDR3 consists of 13 residues. Germline V gives CDR1 MDHEN, CDR2 SYDVKM. CDR3 DNA: TGTGCCATTCGTGACAGGGAAGGTTCACCCCTCCACTTT. Translating gives CAIRDREGSPLHF.

The chain has TRBV6-1 and TRBJ1-2; D is undetermined. The ends were cut back, 0 bases at V and 4 bases at J, with 9 bases in the middle. Germline-derived CDR1 and CDR2 are MNHNS and SASEGT. The CDR3 totals 14 residues. The CDR3 loop reads CASSEATNSYGYTF. The CDR3 DNA reads as TGTGCCAGCAGTGAAGCGACCAACAGCTATGGCTACACCTTC.

The rearrangement uses TRBV15 and TRBJ2-7; 8 nucleotides line up with TRBD1. The CDR3 spans 14 residues. CDR1 is LNHNV and CDR2 is YYDKDF in the germline V gene (reference sequence). The J segment lost 6 bases and the V segment lost 0 bases, leaving 4 bases of the junction unmatched. The CDR3 loop reads CATSRDPTGGEQYF. In DNA, the CDR3 is TGTGCCACCAGCAGAGACCCCACAGGGGGCGAGCAGTACTTC.

This clone was seen only once. The rearrangement uses TRBV11-2 and TRBJ2-6, with D possibly TRBD1 on 6 matching bases. This CDR3 has 16 amino acids. Germline CDR1 SGHAT, CDR2 FQNNGV. V shed 5 bases and J shed 2 bases, with 13 bases lying between them. In DNA, the CDR3 is TGTGCCAGCAGCGGAGACAGGTCAGCTGGGGCCAACGTCCTGACTTTC. It yields the protein CASSGDRSAGANVLTF. The variable domain in full, completed from reference TRBV11-2 and TRBJ2-6, reads EAGVAQSPRYKIIEKRQSVAFWCNPISGHATLYWYQQILGQGPKLLIQFQNNGVVDDSQLPKDRFSAERLKGVDSTLKIQPAKLEDSAVYLCASSGDRSAGANVLTFGAGSRLTVL.

The CDR3 is CASSQERVSPLHF. The DNA of the CDR3 is TGTGCCAGCAGCCAAGAGCGCGTTTCACCCCTCCACTTT. The J gene is TRBJ1-6, the V gene TRBV14; D ambiguous. The V end lost 0 bases, the J end lost 9 bases, and 6 bases lay between the germline ends. From germline, CDR1 is SGHDN and CDR2 FVKESK. The CDR3 has 13 residues.

This chain uses TRBV19 with TRBJ2-7; tentative D call: TRBD2 (5 bases). The CDR3 is 15 amino acids. The germline V gene has CDR1 LNHDA and CDR2 SQIVND (reference sequence). Trimming took 5 bases from V and 5 from J, leaving 19 bases between them. CDR3 region: CASSPPGKGANEQYF. Written as DNA, the CDR3 is TGTGCCAGTAGTCCCCCCGGTAAGGGAGCGAACGAGCAGTACTTC.

This chain connects TRBV28 to TRBJ1-1, with TRBD1 as a possible D gene (5 bases). Germline V CDR1 and CDR2: MDHEN, SYDVKM. The V and J ends lost 1 base and 0 bases respectively, with 9 bases between them. The CDR3 runs to 15 residues. Here the CDR3 reads CASSLYTGVNTEAFF. The CDR3 DNA reads TGTGCCAGCAGTTTATATACAGGAGTGAACACTGAAGCTTTCTTT.

The chain recombines TRBV13 with TRBJ1-2; D is unclear. The germline V gene has CDR1 PRHDT and CDR2 FYEKMQ (reference sequence). V was trimmed by 4 bases and J by 5 bases, leaving 8 bases between them. The CDR3 has 12 amino acids. The CDR3 sequence: CASSSRQYGYTF. As DNA, the CDR3 is TGTGCCAGCAGCTCGCGACAATATGGCTACACCTTC. The full variable domain, in which reference TRBV13 and TRBJ1-2 provide the parts outside the CDR3, is AAGVIQSPRHLIKEKRETATLKCYPIPRHDTVYWYQQGPGQDPQFLISFYEKMQSDKGSIPDRFSAQQFSDYHSELNMSSLELGDSALYFCASSSRQYGYTFGSGTRLTVV.

This CDR3 reads CASSSADTTDTQYF. CDR3 nucleotides: TGTGCCAGCAGCTCCGCGGACACCACAGATACGCAGTATTTT. This chain links TRBV5-5 with TRBJ2-3; weak D call: TRBD1 (5 bases). The CDR3 extends over 14 amino acids. In germline, CDR1 is SGHKS, CDR2 YYEKEE (reference sequence). V lost 3 bases, J lost 2 bases, and 10 bases lay in between.

The gene calls are TRBV19 and TRBJ2-3, with D maybe TRBD2 (5 bases). Between the trimmed V and J ends, which lost 10 bases and 0 bases, there was a span of 23 bases. Germline CDR1 and CDR2: LNHDA and SQIVND (reference sequence). The CDR3 spans 17 residues. The CDR3 region has the DNA TGTGCCACCAAGAGGACCGGGGTACAATCTAGCACAGATACGCAGTATTTT. As protein: CATKRTGVQSSTDTQYF.

This clone was picked up a small number of times. V usage is TRBV7-2 and J usage is TRBJ2-2, with 11 bases fitting TRBD2. CDR1 is SGHTA, CDR2 FQGNSA, per germline. Trimming took 5 bases from V and 5 from J; bases not matched to a gene: 7. The CDR3 totals 16 residues. The CDR3 DNA follows: TGTGCCAGCAGCCCCCGGACTAGCGGGTGGACCGGGGAGCTGTTTTTT. Amino acid sequence: CASSPRTSGWTGELFF.